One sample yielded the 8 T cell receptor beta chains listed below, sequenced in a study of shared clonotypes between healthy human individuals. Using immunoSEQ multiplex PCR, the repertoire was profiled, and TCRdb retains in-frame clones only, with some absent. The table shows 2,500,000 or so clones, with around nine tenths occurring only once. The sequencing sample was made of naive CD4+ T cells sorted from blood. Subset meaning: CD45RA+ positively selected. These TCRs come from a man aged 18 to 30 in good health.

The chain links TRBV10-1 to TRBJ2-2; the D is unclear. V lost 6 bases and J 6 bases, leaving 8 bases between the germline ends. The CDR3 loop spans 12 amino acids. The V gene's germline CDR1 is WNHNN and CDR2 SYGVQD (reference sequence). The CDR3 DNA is TGCGCCAGCAGCGATTGGGCCGGGGAGCTGTTTTTT. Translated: CASSDWAGELFF.

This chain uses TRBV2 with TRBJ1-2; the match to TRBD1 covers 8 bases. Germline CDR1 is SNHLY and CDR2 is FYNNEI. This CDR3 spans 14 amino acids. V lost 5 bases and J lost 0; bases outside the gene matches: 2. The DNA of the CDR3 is TGTGCCAGCAGTCGACAGGGGTCTAACTATGGCTACACCTTC. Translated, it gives CASSRQGSNYGYTF.

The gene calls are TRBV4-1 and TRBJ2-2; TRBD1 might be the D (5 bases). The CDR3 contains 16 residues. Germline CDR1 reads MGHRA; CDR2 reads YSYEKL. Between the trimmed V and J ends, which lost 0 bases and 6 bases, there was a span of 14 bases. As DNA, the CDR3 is TGCGCCAGCAGCCAAGATGATGGCAGGGCCGCCGGGGAGCTGTTTTTT. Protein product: CASSQDDGRAAGELFF.

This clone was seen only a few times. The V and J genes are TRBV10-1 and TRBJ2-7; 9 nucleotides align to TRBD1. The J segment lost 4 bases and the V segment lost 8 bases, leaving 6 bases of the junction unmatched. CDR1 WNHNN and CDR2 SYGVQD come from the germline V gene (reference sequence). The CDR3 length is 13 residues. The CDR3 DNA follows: TGCGCCAGCTCTTCCGGGACAGGGTACGAGCAGTACTTC. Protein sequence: CASSSGTGYEQYF.

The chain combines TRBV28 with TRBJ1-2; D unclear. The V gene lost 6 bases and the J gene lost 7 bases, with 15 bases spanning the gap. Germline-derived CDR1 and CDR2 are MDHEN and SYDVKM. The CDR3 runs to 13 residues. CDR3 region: CASRSAGSGGYTF. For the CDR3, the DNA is TGTGCCAGCAGGTCGGCAGGATCAGGTGGCTACACCTTC.

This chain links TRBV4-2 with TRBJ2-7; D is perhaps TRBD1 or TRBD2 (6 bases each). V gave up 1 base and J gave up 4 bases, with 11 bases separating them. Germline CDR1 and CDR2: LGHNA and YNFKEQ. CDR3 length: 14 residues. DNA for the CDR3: TGTGCCAGCAGCCAAGGGGGGGCGGTATACGAGCAGTACTTC. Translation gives CASSQGGAVYEQYF.

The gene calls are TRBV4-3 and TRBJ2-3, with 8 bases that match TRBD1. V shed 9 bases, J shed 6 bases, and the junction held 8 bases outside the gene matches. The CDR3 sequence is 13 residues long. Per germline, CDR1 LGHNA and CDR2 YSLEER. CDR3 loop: CASGQGLSDTQYF. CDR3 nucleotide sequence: TGCGCCAGTGGACAGGGCCTTTCTGATACGCAGTATTTT.

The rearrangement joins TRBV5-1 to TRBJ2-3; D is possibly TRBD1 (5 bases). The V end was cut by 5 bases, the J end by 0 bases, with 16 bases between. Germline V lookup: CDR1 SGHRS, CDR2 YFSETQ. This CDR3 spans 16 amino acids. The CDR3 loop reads CASRRAYSGSTDTQYF. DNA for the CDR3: TGCGCCAGCAGGCGTGCATACTCAGGGAGCACAGATACGCAGTATTTT.